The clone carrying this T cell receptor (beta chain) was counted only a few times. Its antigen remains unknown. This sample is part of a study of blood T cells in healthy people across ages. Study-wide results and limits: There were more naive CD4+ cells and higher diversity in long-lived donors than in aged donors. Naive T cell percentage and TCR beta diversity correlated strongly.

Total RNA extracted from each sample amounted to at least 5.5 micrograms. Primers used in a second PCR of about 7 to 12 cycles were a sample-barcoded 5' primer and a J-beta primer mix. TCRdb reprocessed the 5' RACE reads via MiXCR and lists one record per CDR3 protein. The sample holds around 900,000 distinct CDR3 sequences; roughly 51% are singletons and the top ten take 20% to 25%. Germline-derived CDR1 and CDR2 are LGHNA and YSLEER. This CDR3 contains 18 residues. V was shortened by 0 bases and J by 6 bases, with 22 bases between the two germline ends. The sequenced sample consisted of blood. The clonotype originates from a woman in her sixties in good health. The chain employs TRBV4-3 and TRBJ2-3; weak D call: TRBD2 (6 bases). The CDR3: CASSQDLFLGGRTDTQYF. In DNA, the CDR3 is TGCGCCAGCAGCCAAGATCTTTTTTTAGGAGGGAGAACGGATACGCAGTATTTT.